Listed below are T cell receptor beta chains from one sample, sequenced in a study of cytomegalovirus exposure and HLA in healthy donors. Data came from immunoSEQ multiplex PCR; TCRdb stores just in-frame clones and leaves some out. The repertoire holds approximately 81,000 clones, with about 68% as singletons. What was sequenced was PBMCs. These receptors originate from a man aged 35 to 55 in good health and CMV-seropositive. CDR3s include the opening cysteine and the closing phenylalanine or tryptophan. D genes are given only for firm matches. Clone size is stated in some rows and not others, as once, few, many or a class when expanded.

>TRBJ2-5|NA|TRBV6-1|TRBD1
CASSRDREGETQYF
TGTGCCAGCAGCCGGGACAGGGAAGGAGAGACCCAGTACTTC
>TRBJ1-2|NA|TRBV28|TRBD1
CASSSTGGGYGYTF
TGTGCCAGCAGTTCCACAGGGGGCGGCTATGGCTACACCTTC
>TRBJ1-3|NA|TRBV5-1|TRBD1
CASSLQGAGNTIYF
TGCGCCAGCAGCTTACAGGGGGCTGGAAACACCATATATTTT
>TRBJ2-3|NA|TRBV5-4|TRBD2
CASSLGTSGGDTQYF
TGTGCCAGCAGCTTGGGGACTAGCGGGGGAGATACGCAGTATTTT
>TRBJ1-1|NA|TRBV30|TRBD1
CAWKALRRNTGGTEAFF
TGTGCCTGGAAGGCTCTCAGACGTAATACAGGGGGAACTGAAGCTTTCTTT
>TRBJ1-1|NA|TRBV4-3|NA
CASSQDAGNTEAFF
TGCGCCAGCAGCCAAGATGCAGGGAACACTGAAGCTTTCTTT
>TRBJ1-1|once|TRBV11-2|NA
CASSLEGVTEAFF
TGTGCCAGCAGCTTAGAAGGGGTCACTGAAGCTTTCTTT
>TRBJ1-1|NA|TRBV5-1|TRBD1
CASSLQGMNTEAFF
TGCGCCAGCAGCCTACAGGGGATGAACACTGAAGCTTTCTTT
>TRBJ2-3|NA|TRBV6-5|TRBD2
CASTRGGGSTDTQYF
TGTGCCAGCACCCGTGGCGGGGGAAGCACAGATACGCAGTATTTT
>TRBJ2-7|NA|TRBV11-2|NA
CASSLLDTYEQYF
TGTGCCAGCAGCTTGTTAGACACCTACGAGCAGTACTTC
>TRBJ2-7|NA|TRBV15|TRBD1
CATSSGTGNEQYF
TGTGCCACCAGCAGCGGGACAGGGAACGAGCAGTACTTC
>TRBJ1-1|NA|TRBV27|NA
CASSSAGTEAFF
TGTGCCAGCAGTTCTGCCGGCACTGAAGCTTTCTTT
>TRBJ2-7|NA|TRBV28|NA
CASNGPYEQYF
TGTGCCAGTAATGGGCCCTACGAGCAGTACTTC
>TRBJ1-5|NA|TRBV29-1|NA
CSVAGTPNQPQHF
TGCAGCGTTGCCGGGACTCCCAATCAGCCCCAGCATTTT
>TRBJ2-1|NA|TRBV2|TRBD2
CASRGTSGPQGNEQFF
TGTGCCAGCAGGGGGACTAGCGGCCCCCAGGGAAATGAGCAGTTCTTC
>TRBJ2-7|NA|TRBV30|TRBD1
CAWRSPGQGVWKYF
TGTGCCTGGAGATCACCGGGACAGGGGGTCTGGAAGTACTTC
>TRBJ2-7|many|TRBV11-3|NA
CASSAAGTRYSYEQYF
TGTGCCAGCAGCGCCGCCGGGACACGGTACTCCTACGAGCAGTACTTC
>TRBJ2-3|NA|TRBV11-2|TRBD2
CASSRSFGTSGGADTQYF
TGTGCCAGCAGTCGCTCATTCGGGACTAGCGGGGGAGCAGATACGCAGTATTTT
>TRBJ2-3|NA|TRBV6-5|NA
CATTRGEGTDTQYF
TGTGCCACCACACGAGGGGAGGGCACAGATACGCAGTATTTT
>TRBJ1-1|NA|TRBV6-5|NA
CASRLQGNTEAFF
TGTGCCAGCAGACTACAGGGGAACACTGAAGCTTTCTTT
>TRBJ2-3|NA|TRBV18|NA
CASSWGDADTQYF
TGTGCCAGCTCATGGGGAGACGCAGATACGCAGTATTTT